This T cell receptor beta chain was observed in a study of blood T cells in healthy people across ages. Study summary: T cells yielded about one barcoded beta molecule per two cells through template switching.

A sample-barcoded 5' primer and a J-beta primer mix were used in a second PCR of roughly 7 to 11 cycles. TCRdb ran MiXCR on the 5' RACE reads and lists one entry per CDR3 protein. This sample has approximately 1.5 million distinct CDR3 sequences, with around 40% found just once. Individuals who donated were healthy Caucasians from Russia aged roughly 6 to 100. The authors isolated at least 6 million PBMCs per sample. With each sample, at least 6 micrograms of total RNA were extracted. The CDR3 runs 16 residues. V gave up 5 bases and J gave up 7 bases; unmatched junction bases: 11. Germline V gene data show CDR1 as MNHEY and CDR2 as SMNVEV (reference sequence).

This sequence originates from a woman between 18 and 29 years old in good health. Sequencing was performed on blood. J is TRBJ2-1 and V is TRBV27, with TRBD2 matching 10 bases. CDR3 loop: CASSLSASGSKNEQFF. DNA of the CDR3: TGTGCCAGCAGTCTGTCGGCTAGCGGGAGTAAAAATGAGCAGTTCTTC.